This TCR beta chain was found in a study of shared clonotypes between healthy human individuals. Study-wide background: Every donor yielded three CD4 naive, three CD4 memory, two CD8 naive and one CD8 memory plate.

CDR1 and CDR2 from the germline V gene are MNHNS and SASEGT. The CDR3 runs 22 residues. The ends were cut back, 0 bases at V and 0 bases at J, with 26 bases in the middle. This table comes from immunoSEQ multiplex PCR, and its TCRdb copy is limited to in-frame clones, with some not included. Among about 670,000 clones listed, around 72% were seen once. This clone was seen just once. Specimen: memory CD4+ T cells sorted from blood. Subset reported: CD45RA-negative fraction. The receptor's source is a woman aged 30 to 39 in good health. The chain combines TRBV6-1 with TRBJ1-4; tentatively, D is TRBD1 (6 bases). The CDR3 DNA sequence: TGTGCCAGCAGTGAAGCTTCCCGGAGGGGCAGGGGCATCGTTGCAACTAATGAAAAACTGTTTTTT. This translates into CASSEASRRGRGIVATNEKLFF.